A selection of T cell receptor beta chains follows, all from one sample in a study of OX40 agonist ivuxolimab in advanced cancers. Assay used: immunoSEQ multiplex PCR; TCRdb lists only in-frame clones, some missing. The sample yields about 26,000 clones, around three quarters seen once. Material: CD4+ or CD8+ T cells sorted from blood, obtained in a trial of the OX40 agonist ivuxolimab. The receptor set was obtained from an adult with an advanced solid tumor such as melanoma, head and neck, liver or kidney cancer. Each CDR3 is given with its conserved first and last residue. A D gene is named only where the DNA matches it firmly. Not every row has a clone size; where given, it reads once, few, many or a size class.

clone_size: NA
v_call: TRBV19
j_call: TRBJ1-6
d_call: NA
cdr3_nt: TGTGCCAGTACCACCGGTCATATTTCACCCCTCCACTTT
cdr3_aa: CASTTGHISPLHF

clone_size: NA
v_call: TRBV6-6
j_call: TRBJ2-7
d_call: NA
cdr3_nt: TGTGCCAGCAGTTACCGAGCTAGCTACGAGCAGTACTTC
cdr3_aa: CASSYRASYEQYF

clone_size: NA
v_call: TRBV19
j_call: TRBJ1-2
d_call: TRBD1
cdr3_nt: TGTGCCAGTAGTATATGGCCAGGGGGCTTTAAGGACACCTTC
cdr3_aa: CASSIWPGGFKDTF

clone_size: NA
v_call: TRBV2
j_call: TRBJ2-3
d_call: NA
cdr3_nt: TGTGCCAGCAGCCTACAGGGCGGGTCGGATACGCAGTATTTT
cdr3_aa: CASSLQGGSDTQYF

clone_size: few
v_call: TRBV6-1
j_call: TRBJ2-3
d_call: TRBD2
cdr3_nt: TGTGCCAGCAGTGGGGCTCCGGGGAGCGGGAAGGATACGCAGTATTTT
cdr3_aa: CASSGAPGSGKDTQYF

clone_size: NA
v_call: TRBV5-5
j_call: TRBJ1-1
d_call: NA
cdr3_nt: TGTGCCAGCAGCCGTCGCGACACGGACACTGAAGCTTTCTTT
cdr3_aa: CASSRRDTDTEAFF

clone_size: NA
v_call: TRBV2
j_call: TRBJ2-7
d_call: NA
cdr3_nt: TGTGCCAGCAGGGTCCGGGGGTTCACCTACGAGCAGTACTTC
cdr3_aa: CASRVRGFTYEQYF

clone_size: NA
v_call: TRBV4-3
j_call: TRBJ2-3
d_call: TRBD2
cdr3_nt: TGCGCCAGCAGCCAAGATTTTGCGGGGGGGCGGACAGATACGCAGTATTTT
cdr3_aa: CASSQDFAGGRTDTQYF

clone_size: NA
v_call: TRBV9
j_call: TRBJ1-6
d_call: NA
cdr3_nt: TGTGCCAGCAGCGTAAGCCCTCGGGGTAATTCACCCCTCCACTTT
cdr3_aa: CASSVSPRGNSPLHF

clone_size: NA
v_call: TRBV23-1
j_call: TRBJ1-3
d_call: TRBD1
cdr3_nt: TGCGCCAGCTCCTTTAAGGGGGCGCAAGGAAACACCATATATTTT
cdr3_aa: CASSFKGAQGNTIYF

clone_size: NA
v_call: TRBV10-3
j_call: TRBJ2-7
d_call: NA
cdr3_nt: TGTGCCATCAGTGAGCTGAGGGGGGGAGGTGTTTCCTACGAGCAGTACTTC
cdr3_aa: CAISELRGGGVSYEQYF

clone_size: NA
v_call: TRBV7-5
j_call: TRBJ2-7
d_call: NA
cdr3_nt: TGTGCCAGAAGCTTATCTTCCGGCGCGTTCACGGACAGAAGATACGAGCAGTACTTC
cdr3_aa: CARSLSSGAFTDRRYEQYF

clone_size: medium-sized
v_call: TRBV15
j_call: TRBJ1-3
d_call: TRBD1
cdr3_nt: TGTGCCACCAGCAGAGAACTAAGGACAGGGACCTCTGGAAACACCATATATTTT
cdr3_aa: CATSRELRTGTSGNTIYF

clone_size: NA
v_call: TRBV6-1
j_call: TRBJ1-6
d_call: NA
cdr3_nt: TGTGCCAGCAGTGAAGTTAGGTCACCCCTCCACTTT
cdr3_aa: CASSEVRSPLHF

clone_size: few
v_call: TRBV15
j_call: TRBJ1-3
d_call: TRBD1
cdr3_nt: TGTGCCACCAGCAGAGAAGGGGGACAGAGGGTAAACACCATATATTTT
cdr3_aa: CATSREGGQRVNTIYF

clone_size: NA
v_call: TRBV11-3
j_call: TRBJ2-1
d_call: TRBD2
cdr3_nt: TGTGCCAGCAGCTTAGAGGGTAGCGGGGGTTATGAGCAGTTCTTC
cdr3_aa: CASSLEGSGGYEQFF

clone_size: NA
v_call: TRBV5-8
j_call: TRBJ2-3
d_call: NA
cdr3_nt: TGTGCCAGCAGCTTACAGGCTAGCACAGATACGCAGTATTTT
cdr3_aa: CASSLQASTDTQYF